The clone carrying this T cell receptor beta chain has just one count. Per the study methods: Quantification of nucleated cells was approximated via reference gene primer amplification. Clones were read by immunoSEQ multiplex PCR, and TCRdb kept only the in-frame ones, dropping some. That table gives V, J and clone size, and the DNA gave D and trimming. The sample lists 200,000 or so clones; 75% to 90% were seen once. This entry is derived from a study of blood T cell repertoires in COVID-19. Study information: Researchers got acute and convalescent COVID-19 samples from the United States, Italy and Spain. T cells, B-cell-depleted T cells, or PBMCs provided the cDNA or gDNA that served as material.

Trimming pared 2 bases from V and 12 bases from J, leaving 22 bases between. The germline CDR1 and CDR2 sequences are GTSNPN and SVGIG (reference sequence). This CDR3 comprises 15 residues. The gene calls are TRBV30 and TRBJ1-4; TRBD1 might be the D (5 bases). This clonotype originated in a man aged 65-85 years with active or convalescent COVID-19. Sequenced material: peripheral blood. As DNA, the CDR3 is TGTGCCTGGAGTACAATAGATGCTCGATGGGGGGAACTGTTTTTT. Its protein product is CAWSTIDARWGELFF.